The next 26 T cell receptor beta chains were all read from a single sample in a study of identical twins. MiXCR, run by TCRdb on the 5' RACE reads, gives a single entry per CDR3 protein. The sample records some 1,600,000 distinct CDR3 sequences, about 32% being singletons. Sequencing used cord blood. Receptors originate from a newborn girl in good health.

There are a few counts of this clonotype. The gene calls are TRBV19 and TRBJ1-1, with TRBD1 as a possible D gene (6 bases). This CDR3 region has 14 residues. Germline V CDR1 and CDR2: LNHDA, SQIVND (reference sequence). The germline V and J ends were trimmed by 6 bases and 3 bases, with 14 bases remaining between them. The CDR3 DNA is TGTGCCAGTAGGCTCCGGACAGACTACACTGAAGCTTTCTTT. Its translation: CASRLRTDYTEAFF.

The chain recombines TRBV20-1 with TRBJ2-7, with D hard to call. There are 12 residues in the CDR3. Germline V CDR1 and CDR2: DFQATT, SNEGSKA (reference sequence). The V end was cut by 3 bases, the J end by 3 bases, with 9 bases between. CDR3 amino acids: CSASVWGYEQYF. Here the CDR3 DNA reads TGCAGTGCTAGTGTATGGGGCTACGAGCAGTACTTC.

The CDR3 DNA reads TGTGCCAGCAGGGCGTTGACAGGGAGGGAGTTCTTC. Residues: CASRALTGREFF. The chain uses TRBV2 and TRBJ2-1; D could derive from TRBD1 or TRBD2 (7 bases each). Germline V lookup: CDR1 SNHLY, CDR2 FYNNEI. The CDR3 is 12 amino acids. V lost 6 bases and J lost 14, with 17 bases in between.

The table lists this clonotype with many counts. This CDR3 is CASSLGRTYGYTF. In nucleotides, the CDR3 is TGTGCCAGCAGCTTGGGACGGACCTATGGCTACACCTTC. This rearrangement joins TRBV27 to TRBJ1-2, with a tentative D call TRBD1 (5 bases). V lost 6 bases and J 4 bases, leaving 12 bases between the germline ends. From germline, CDR1 is MNHEY and CDR2 SMNVEV (reference sequence). CDR3 length: 13 residues.

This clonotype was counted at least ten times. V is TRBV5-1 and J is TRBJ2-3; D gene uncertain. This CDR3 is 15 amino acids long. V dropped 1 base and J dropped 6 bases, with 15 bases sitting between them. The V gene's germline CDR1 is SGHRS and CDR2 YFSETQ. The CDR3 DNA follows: TGCGCCAGCAGCTTGATACAGCCCGTGGTCGATACGCAGTATTTT. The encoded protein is CASSLIQPVVDTQYF.

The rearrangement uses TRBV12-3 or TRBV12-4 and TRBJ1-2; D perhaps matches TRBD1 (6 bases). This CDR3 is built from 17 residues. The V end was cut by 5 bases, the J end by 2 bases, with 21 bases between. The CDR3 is CASSTSAQGRKNYGYTF. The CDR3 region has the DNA TGTGCCAGCAGTACCAGCGCGCAGGGGAGGAAGAACTATGGCTACACCTTC.

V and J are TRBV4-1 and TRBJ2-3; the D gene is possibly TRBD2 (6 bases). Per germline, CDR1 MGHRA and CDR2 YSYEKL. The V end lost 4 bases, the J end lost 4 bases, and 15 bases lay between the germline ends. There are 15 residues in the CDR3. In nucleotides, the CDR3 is TGCGCCAGCAGCCGCGTACGACTAGGGGCAGATACGCAGTATTTT. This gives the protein CASSRVRLGADTQYF.

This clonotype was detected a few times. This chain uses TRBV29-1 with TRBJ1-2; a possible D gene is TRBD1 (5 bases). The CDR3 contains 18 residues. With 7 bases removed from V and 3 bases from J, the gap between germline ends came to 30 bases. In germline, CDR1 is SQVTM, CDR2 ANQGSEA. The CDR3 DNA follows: TGCAGCGCCCAACCTGACGCGCCGACAGCTCTAAGGCACTATGGCTACACCTTC. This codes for CSAQPDAPTALRHYGYTF.

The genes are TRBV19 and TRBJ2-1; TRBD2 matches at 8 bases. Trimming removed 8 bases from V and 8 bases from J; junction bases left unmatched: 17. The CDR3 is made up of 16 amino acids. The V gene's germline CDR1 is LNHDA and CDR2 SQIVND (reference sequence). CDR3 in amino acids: CASGQPRGLAGDEQFF. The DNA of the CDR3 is TGTGCCAGTGGTCAACCACGTGGCCTAGCGGGCGATGAGCAGTTCTTC.

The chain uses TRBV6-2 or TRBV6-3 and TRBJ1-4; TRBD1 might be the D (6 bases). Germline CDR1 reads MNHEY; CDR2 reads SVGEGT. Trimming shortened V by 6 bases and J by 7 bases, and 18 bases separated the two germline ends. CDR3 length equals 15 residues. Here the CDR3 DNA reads TGTGCCAGCAGACCCCGGGACAAGATTTTTGAAAAACTGTTTTTT. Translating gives CASRPRDKIFEKLFF.

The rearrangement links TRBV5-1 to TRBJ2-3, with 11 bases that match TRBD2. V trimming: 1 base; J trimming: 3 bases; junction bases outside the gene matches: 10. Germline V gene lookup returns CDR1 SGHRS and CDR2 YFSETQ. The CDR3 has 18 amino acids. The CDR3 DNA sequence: TGCGCCAGCAGCTTGATTCCCCCTAGCGGGAGGAAGACAGATACGCAGTATTTT. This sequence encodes CASSLIPPSGRKTDTQYF.

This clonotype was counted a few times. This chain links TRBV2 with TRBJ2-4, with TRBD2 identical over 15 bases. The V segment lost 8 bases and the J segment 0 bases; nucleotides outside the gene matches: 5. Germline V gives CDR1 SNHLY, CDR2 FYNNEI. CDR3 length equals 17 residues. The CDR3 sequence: CASSGLAGGLAKNIQYF. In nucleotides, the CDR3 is TGTGCCAGCTCCGGACTAGCGGGGGGGCTAGCCAAAAACATTCAGTACTTC.

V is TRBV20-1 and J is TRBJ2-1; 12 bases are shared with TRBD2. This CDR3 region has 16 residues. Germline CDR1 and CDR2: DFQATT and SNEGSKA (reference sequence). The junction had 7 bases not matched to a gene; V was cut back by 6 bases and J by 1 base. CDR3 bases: TGCAGTGCCTTTCTAGCGGGAGGGGGGTCCTACAATGAGCAGTTCTTC. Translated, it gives CSAFLAGGGSYNEQFF.

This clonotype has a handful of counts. In nucleotides, the CDR3 is TGCAGTGCCCAAAGCGAGACCCAGTACTTC. The encoded protein is CSAQSETQYF. The genes are TRBV20-1 and TRBJ2-5; D gene unclear. The germline CDR1 and CDR2 sequences are DFQATT and SNEGSKA (reference sequence). This CDR3 region has 10 residues. The ends were cut back, 6 bases at V and 5 bases at J, with 7 bases in the middle.

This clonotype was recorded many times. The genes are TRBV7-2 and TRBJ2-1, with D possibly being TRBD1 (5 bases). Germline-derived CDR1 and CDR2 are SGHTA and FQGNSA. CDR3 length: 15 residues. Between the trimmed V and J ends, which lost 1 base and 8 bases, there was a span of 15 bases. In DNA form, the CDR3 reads TGTGCCAGCAGCTTAGTTAGCTTGGGGCTGGATGAGCAGTTCTTC. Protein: CASSLVSLGLDEQFF.

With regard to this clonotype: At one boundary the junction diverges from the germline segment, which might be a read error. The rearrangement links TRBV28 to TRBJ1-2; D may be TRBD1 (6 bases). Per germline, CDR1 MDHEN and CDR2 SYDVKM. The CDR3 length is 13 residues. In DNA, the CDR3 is TGTGCCAGCAGTTTAATGGGGGGCACTGGCTACAACTTC. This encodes CASSLMGGTGYNF.

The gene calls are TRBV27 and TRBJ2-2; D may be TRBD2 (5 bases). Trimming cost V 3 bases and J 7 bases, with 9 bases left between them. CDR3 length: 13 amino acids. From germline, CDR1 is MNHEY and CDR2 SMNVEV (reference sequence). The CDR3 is CASSFPGFGELFF. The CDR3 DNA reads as TGTGCCAGCAGTTTTCCGGGGTTCGGGGAGCTGTTTTTT.

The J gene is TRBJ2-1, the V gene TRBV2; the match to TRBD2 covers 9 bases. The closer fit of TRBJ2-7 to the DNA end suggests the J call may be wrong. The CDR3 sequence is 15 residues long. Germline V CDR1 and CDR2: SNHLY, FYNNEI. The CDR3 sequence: CASNIAGAKHNEQYF. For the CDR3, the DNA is TGTGCCAGCAATATAGCGGGAGCGAAGCACAATGAGCAGTACTTC.

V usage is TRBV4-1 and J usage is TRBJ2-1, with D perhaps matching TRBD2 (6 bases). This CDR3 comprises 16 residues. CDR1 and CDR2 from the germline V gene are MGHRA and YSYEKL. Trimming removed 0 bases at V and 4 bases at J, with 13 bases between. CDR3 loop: CASSQDGSAFYNEQFF. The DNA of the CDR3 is TGCGCCAGCAGCCAAGACGGGAGTGCCTTTTACAATGAGCAGTTCTTC.

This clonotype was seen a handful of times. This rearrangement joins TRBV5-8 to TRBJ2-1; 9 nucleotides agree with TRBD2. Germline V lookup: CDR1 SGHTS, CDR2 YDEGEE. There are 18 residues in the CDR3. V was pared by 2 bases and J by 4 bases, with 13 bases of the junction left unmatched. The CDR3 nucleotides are TGTGCCAGCAGCTTCCCCTCTTGGCGGGGGGGCCGGTACAATGAGCAGTTCTTC. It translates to CASSFPSWRGGRYNEQFF.

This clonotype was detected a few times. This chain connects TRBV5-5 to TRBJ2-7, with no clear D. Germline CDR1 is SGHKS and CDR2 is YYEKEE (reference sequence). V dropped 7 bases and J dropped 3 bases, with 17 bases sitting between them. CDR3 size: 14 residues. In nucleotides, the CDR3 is TGTGCCAGCGGTCCCAACGGACCTCTCTACGAGCAGTACTTC. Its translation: CASGPNGPLYEQYF.

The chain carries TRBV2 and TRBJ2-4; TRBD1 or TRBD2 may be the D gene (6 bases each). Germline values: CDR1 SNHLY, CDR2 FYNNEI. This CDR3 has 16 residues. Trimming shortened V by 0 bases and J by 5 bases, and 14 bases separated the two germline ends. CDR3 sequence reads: CASSEAWRGWENIQYF. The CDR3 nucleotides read TGTGCCAGCAGTGAAGCGTGGAGGGGGTGGGAAAACATTCAGTACTTC.

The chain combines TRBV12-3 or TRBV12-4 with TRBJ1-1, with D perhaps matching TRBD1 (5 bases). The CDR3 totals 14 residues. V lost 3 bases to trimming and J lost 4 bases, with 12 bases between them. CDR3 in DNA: TGTGCCAGCAGTTTGAGGGGCGGCCCCACTGAAGCTTTCTTT. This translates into CASSLRGGPTEAFF.

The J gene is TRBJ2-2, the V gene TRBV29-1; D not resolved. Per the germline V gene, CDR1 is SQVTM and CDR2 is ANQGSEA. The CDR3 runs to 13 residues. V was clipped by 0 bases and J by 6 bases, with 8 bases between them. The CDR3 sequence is CSVEDNYPGELFF. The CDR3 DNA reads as TGCAGCGTTGAAGATAATTACCCCGGGGAGCTGTTTTTT.

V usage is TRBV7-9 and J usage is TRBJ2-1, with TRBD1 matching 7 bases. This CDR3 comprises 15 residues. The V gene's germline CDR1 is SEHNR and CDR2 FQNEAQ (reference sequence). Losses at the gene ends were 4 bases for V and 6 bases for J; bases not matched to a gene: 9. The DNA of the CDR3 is TGTGCCAGCAGCTGTATCCGGGACAGCTGCAATGAGCAGTTCTTC. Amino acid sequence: CASSCIRDSCNEQFF.

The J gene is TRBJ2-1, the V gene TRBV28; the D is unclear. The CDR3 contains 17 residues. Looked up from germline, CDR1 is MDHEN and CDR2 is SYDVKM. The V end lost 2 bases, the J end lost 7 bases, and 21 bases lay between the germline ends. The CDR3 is CASSLLPFWGNLNEQFF. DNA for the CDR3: TGTGCCAGCAGTTTACTCCCCTTCTGGGGAAACCTTAATGAGCAGTTCTTC. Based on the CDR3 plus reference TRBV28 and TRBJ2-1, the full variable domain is DVKVTQSSRYLVKRTGEKVFLECVQDMDHENMFWYRQDPGLGLRLIYFSYDVKMKEKGDIPEGYSVSREKKERFSLILESASTNQTSMYLCASSLLPFWGNLNEQFFGPGTRLTVL.